This record concerns one T cell receptor beta chain sequence. As yet, its antigen is unknown. This record comes from a study of cytomegalovirus exposure and HLA in healthy donors. Study-wide findings and caveats: The authors later linked a missense DCLRE1C variant to TCR beta V- and J-gene trimming.

V was clipped by 4 bases and J by 8 bases; unmatched bases: 10. There are 16 residues in the CDR3. CDR1 and CDR2 from the germline V gene are SGHDN and FVKESK. PCR was performed using 60 Vbeta and 13 Jbeta primers. Using immunoSEQ multiplex PCR, the repertoire was profiled, and TCRdb retains in-frame clones only, with some absent. The table shows 210,000 or so clones, with approximately 90% occurring only once. The V call is TRBV14, the J call TRBJ2-1, with TRBD1 matching over 11 bases. This clonotype originated in a woman aged 18-30 years in good health and CMV-seronegative. The sample consisted of PBMCs. CDR3 loop: CASSPSPDRGLYEQFF. The CDR3 DNA reads as TGTGCCAGCAGCCCCTCCCCGGACAGGGGGCTTTATGAGCAGTTCTTC.